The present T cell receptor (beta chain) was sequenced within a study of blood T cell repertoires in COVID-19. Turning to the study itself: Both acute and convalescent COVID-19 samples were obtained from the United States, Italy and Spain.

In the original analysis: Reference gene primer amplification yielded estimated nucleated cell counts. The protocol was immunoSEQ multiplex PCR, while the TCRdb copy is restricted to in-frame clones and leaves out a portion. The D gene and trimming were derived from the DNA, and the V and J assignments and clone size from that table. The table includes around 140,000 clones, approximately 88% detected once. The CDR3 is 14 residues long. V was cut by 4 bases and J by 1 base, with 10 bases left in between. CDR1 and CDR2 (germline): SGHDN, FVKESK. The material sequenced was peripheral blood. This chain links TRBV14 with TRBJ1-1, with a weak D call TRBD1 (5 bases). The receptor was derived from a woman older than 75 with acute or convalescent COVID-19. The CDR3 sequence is CASSPYGGNTEAFF. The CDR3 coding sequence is TGTGCCAGCAGCCCTTACGGGGGGAACACTGAAGCTTTCTTT.